A selection of T cell receptor beta chains follows, all from one sample in a study of T cells in Graves' hyperthyroidism and ophthalmopathy. TCRdb processed the multiplex PCR reads anew with MiXCR; each CDR3 protein has one entry. The sample consists of 600,000 to 850,000 distinct CDR3 sequences, approximately 18% of them appearing once. Sample: blood. The receptors come from a woman aged 45-65 years with Graves' hyperthyroidism that later progressed to Graves' ophthalmopathy. CDR3s include the opening cysteine and the closing phenylalanine or tryptophan. D genes are given only for firm matches. Clone size is given for some rows only: seen once, a few or many times, or a class if the clone is expanded.

abundance | j_gene | d_gene | v_gene | CDR3nt | CDR3aa
- | TRBJ1-5 | TRBD1 | TRBV19 | TGTGCCAGTACCCACTCAGGGGGAGGCAATCAGCCCCAGCATTTT | CASTHSGGGNQPQHF
- | TRBJ2-4 | - | TRBV3-1 | TGTGCCAGCAGCCAAGAAATCTCCCCAGCCAAAAACATTCAGTACTTC | CASSQEISPAKNIQYF
many | TRBJ1-2 | - | TRBV20-1 | TGCAGTGCGTCGGGTGGGGTGATTGGCTACACCTTC | CSASGGVIGYTF
many | TRBJ1-2 | TRBD1 | TRBV5-1 | TGCGCCAGCAGCTTGTGGCAGGGGGCGGACGGCTACACCTTC | CASSLWQGADGYTF
many | TRBJ1-5 | TRBD1 | TRBV2 | TGTGCCAGCAGTGAATTAAGGACAGGCGATAGCAATCAGCCCCAGCATTTT | CASSELRTGDSNQPQHF
many | TRBJ2-1 | - | TRBV18 | TGTGCCAGCTCATCGCGACTGGACTACAATGAGCAGTTCTTC | CASSSRLDYNEQFF
few | TRBJ1-6 | - | TRBV20-1 | TGCAGTGCTAGAGTGGATCCTAGCTCCTATAATTCACCCCTCCACTTT | CSARVDPSSYNSPLHF
few | TRBJ1-2 | - | TRBV5-1 | TGCGCCAGCTCCCCAGACCCGGGTGATTGGGCTAACTATGGCTACACCTTC | CASSPDPGDWANYGYTF
few | TRBJ2-5 | TRBD2 | TRBV10-2 | TGCGCCAGCAGTGATAGGACTAGCGGGACGTACCAAGAGACCCAGTACTTC | CASSDRTSGTYQETQYF
- | TRBJ2-7 | TRBD2 | TRBV12-3/TRBV12-4 | TGTGCCAGCAGTCGTAGCGGGGGGGCTGTCTACGAGCAGTACTTC | CASSRSGGAVYEQYF
many | TRBJ2-5 | TRBD1 | TRBV7-9 | TGTGCCAGCAGCTTTAACTTAATCGGACAGGGTGGAGAGACCCAGTACTTC | CASSFNLIGQGGETQYF
many | TRBJ1-5 | TRBD1 | TRBV20-1 | TGCAGTGCTGGGGGACAGTATAGCAATCAGCCCCAGCATTTT | CSAGGQYSNQPQHF
few | TRBJ2-3 | TRBD1 | TRBV5-1 | TGCGCCAGCAGCTCACAACAGGGGATTACAGATACGCAGTATTTT | CASSSQQGITDTQYF
- | TRBJ2-3 | - | TRBV30 | TGTGCCTGGGCCTCTGGGATGGCAAATACGCAGTATTTT | CAWASGMANTQYF
many | TRBJ1-2 | - | TRBV2 | TGTGCCAGCAGTGCGATTCGGGAGGAGATGAATGGCTACACCTTC | CASSAIREEMNGYTF
- | TRBJ1-1 | - | TRBV9 | TGTGCCAGCAGCGAGGGTTCCTTGAACACTGAAGCTTTCTTT | CASSEGSLNTEAFF
- | TRBJ2-1 | - | TRBV7-6 | TGTGCCTCCGCTGGGATGAACAATGAGCAGTTCTTC | CASAGMNNEQFF
- | TRBJ1-4 | - | TRBV15 | TGTGCCACCAGCACACGCCCAGGGCTGGGTAATGAAAAACTGTTTTTT | CATSTRPGLGNEKLFF
- | TRBJ2-1 | - | TRBV15 | TGTGCCACCAGCCCTCGTAGGGGACTACAGGGAGCGGATGAGCAGTTCTTC | CATSPRRGLQGADEQFF
- | TRBJ1-5 | - | TRBV19 | TGTGCCAGTAGTAGGTTGCTCTCCAATCAGCCCCAGCATTTT | CASSRLLSNQPQHF
- | TRBJ1-2 | - | TRBV5-1 | TGCGCCAGCAGCTCATTTCAAGGGGATGGCTACACCTTC | CASSSFQGDGYTF
- | TRBJ2-3 | TRBD2 | TRBV5-5 | TGTGCCAGCAGCGCAAGGACTAGCGGTGGAGATACGCAGTATTTT | CASSARTSGGDTQYF
few | TRBJ1-4 | - | TRBV20-1 | TGCAGTTCTCAGCGAGGGGGGCCCGAAAATGAAAAACTGTTTTTT | CSSQRGGPENEKLFF
many | TRBJ2-7 | - | TRBV6-1 | TGTGCCAGCAGTGATGATCCCGGGACTGGAGCCTACGAGCAGTACTTC | CASSDDPGTGAYEQYF